Below are 3 T cell receptor beta chains sequenced from a single sample in a study of CD4 T cell repertoires in COVID-19. Profiled with immunoSEQ multiplex PCR; TCRdb holds only in-frame clones, not every one. The data hold approximately 75,000 clones, with 83% observed a single time. The specimen comprised CD4+ T cells from peripheral blood, sampled after recovery from COVID-19. Receptors were obtained from a human donor who had COVID-19.

In this sample, this clone turned up a few times. V and J are TRBV12-3 or TRBV12-4 and TRBJ2-2; possible D gene TRBD1, 6 bases. V was pared by 6 bases and J by 5 bases, with 10 bases between. The CDR3 contains 13 residues. Here the CDR3 reads CASRPTGTGELFF. CDR3 DNA: TGTGCCAGCAGACCTACAGGGACCGGGGAGCTGTTTTTT.

This chain links TRBV7-8 with TRBJ1-5; no clear D. Germline values: CDR1 SGHVS, CDR2 FQNEAQ. The CDR3 length is 16 residues. Trimming pared 4 bases from V and 0 bases from J, leaving 13 bases between. The DNA for the CDR3 is TGTGCCAGCAGCTCTAACACGGGGTTTAGCAATCAGCCCCAGCATTTT. Residues: CASSSNTGFSNQPQHF.

This chain joins TRBV7-6 and TRBJ2-1; the D is unclear. This CDR3 is built from 16 residues. CDR1 SGHVS and CDR2 FNYEAQ come from the germline V gene. Deletions cut 0 bases from V and 3 bases from J, with 12 bases between. DNA for the CDR3: TGTGCCAGCAGCTTAGCGGCGGTTGGATTCTACAATGAGCAGTTCTTC. Translated: CASSLAAVGFYNEQFF.